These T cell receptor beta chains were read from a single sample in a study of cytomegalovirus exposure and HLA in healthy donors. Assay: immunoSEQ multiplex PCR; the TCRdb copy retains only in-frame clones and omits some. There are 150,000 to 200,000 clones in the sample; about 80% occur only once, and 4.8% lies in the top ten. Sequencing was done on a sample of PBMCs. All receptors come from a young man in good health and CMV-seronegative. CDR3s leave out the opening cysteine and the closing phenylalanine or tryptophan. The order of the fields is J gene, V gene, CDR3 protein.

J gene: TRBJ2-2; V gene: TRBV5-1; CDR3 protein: ASRKTGINTGELF
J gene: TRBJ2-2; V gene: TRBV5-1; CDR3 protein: ASSLFQRGTGELF
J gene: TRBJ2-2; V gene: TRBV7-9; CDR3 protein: ASSPAVIGHDTGELF
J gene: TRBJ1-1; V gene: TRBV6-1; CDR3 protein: ASTEGLGEAF
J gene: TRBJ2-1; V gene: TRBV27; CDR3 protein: ASSSLAGTGVVNEQF
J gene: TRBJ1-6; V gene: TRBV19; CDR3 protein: ASSLTPQGTNNSPLH
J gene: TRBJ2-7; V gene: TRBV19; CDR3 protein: ASSLGHFYEQY
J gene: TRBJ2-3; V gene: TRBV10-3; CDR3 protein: AIRADYTDTQY
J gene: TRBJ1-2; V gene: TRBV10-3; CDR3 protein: AIRGHVNYGYT
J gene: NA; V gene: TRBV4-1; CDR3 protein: ASSQEPTAYEQY
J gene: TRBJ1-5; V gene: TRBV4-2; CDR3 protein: ASSQEWGQATQPQH
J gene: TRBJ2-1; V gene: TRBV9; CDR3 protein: ASRGRENEQF
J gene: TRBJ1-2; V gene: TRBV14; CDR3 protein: ASSQGAVRGYT
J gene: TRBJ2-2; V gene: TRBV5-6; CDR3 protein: ASSLGGGGVTGELF
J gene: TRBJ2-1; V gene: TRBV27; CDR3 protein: ASSSGGNEQF
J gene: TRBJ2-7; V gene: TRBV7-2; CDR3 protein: ASSSTGWSYEQY
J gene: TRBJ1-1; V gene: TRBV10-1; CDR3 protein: ASSADRFGEAF
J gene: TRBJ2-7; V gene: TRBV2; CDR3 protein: ASIPQSPYEQY
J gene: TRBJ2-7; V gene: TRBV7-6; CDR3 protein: ASSSYTSGSGNEQY
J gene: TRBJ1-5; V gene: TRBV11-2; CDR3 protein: ASSLNRNQPQH
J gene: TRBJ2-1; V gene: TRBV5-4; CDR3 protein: ASSLGTSYEQF
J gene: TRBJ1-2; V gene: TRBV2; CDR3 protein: ASMGRSNYGYT
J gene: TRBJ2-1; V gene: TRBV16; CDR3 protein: ASSPTSGRAYEQF
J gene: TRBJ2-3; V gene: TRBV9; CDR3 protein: ASSVGTSGLDTQY
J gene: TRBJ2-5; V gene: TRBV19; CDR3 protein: ASSPVGTSGLSETQY
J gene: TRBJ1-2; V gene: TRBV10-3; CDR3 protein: AISDGGNPYGYT
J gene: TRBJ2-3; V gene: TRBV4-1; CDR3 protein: ASSVRRVEGTDTQY
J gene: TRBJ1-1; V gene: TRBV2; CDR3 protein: ASSEGRPGTAEAF
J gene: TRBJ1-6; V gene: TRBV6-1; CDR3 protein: ATLTGSAYNSPLH
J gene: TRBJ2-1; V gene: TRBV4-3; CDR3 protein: ASSQEGEGLWDEQF
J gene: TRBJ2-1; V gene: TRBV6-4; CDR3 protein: ASSPRSSNEQF
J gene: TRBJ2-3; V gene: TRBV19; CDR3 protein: ASSNLGWGSGNTDTQY
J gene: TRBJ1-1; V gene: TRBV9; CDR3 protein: ASSTRQGTEAF
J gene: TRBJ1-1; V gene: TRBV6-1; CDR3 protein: ASVLMDRAF
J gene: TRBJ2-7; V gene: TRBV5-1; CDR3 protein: ASSLTSGAPYEQY
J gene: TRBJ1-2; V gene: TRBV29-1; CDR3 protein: SVVVGQGYGYT
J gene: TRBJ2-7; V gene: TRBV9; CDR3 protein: ASSGGSRDEQY
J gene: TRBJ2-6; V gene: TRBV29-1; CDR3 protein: SVEDRGSSGANVLT
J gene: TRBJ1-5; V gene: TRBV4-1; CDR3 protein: ASRPRDRPNQPQH
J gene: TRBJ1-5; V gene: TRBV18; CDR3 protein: ASSPGQGVQPQH
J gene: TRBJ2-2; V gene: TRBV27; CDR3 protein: ASSIAGGGPGELF
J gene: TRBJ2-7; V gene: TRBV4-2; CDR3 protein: ASSRDRGTYEQY
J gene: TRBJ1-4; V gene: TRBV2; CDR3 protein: ASRGTGPTEKLF
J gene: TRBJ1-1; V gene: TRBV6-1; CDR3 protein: ASGGTATNTEAF
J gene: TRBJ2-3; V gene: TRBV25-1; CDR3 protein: ASSAPGLAGGPDTQY
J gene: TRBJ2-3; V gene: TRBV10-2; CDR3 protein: ASSLAGGGDTQY
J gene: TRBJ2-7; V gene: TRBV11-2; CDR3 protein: ASSVDREREQY
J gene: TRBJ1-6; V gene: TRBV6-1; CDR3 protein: ASSTGGGSPLH
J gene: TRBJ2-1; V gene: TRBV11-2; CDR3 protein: ASSSVAEQF
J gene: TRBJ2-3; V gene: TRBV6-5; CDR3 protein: ASSPGLITDTQY
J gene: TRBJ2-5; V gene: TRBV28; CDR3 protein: ASSPHQGTSSQETQY